This T cell receptor (beta chain) was sequenced during a study of blood T cell repertoires in COVID-19. About the study: The study drew acute and convalescent COVID-19 samples from the United States, Italy and Spain. PBMCs, B-cell-depleted T cells, or T cells were the source of the cDNA or gDNA that made up the material.

V was clipped by 0 bases and J by 4 bases; unmatched bases: 2. Germline V gives CDR1 SGDLS, CDR2 YYNGEE. CDR3 size: 15 residues. This clone came up once. Per the original data handling: Amplification of reference gene primers was used by the study to estimate nucleated cell counts. Here immunoSEQ multiplex PCR was the method, and the copy in TCRdb shows in-frame clones only, minus some. D and trimming were read from the DNA, whereas the V and J calls and clone size are those reported in that table. This table holds roughly 190,000 clones, around 86% found once. The sample comprised peripheral blood. This sequence joins TRBV9 and TRBJ2-1; TRBD2 aligns across 9 bases. This TCR was sampled from a man in his 70s with acute or convalescent COVID-19. The CDR3 nucleotides read TGTGCCAGCAGCGTAGGCGGGGGGGGATACAATGAGCAGTTCTTC. It translates to CASSVGGGGYNEQFF.